The 11 T cell receptor beta chains below were found in one sample sequenced in a study of blood T cell repertoires in COVID-19. Only in-frame clones appear in the TCRdb table, and some are missing; sequencing was by immunoSEQ multiplex PCR. The sample consists of about 370,000 clones, roughly nine tenths of them appearing once. Sequencing input: PBMCs or T cells enriched from blood (not recorded which). These receptor sequences come from a man younger than 35 who had recovered from COVID-19.

The chain links TRBV6-4 to TRBJ2-1; 11 nucleotides agree with TRBD2. V was clipped by 10 bases and J by 7 bases; unmatched bases: 6. The germline CDR1 and CDR2 sequences are MRHNA and SNTAGT. The CDR3 sequence is 13 residues long. CDR3 bases: TGTGCCACAAGACTAGCGGGACTAAATGAGCAGTTCTTC. Protein product: CATRLAGLNEQFF.

This clone was found once. The chain is built from TRBV14 and TRBJ1-1; a weak D match, TRBD1 (6 bases). Germline loops: CDR1 SGHDN, CDR2 FVKESK. CDR3 length: 13 amino acids. V was shortened by 4 bases and J by 0 bases, with 6 bases between the two germline ends. Written as DNA, the CDR3 is TGTGCCAGCAGCCGGGACATGAACACTGAAGCTTTCTTT. Translated: CASSRDMNTEAFF.

The chain links TRBV25-1 to TRBJ1-1; the D gene is possibly TRBD1 (5 bases). There are 13 residues in the CDR3. The germline CDR1 and CDR2 sequences are MGHDK and SYGVNS. V lost 2 bases and J lost 4, with 8 bases in between. Here the CDR3 DNA reads TGTGCCAGCAGTGAAAGGGGCGGCACTGAAGCTTTCTTT. The encoded protein is CASSERGGTEAFF.

The V gene is TRBV7-3, the J gene TRBJ2-6; 8 bases are shared with TRBD2. The CDR3 runs to 17 residues. Unmatched junction bases numbered 6, after V lost 5 bases and J lost 0 bases. Germline lookup yields CDR1 SGHTA and CDR2 FQGTGA. The CDR3 loop is CASSPSGGRSGANVLTF. In DNA, the CDR3 is TGTGCCAGCAGCCCGTCGGGAGGGCGCTCTGGGGCCAACGTCCTGACTTTC.

The chain employs TRBV4-1 and TRBJ2-2; TRBD1 matches at 7 bases. CDR3 size: 15 residues. The germline V gene has CDR1 MGHRA and CDR2 YSYEKL. The V and J ends lost 8 bases and 0 bases, in that order; junction bases with no gene match: 6. The CDR3 DNA reads TGCGCCAGCGGGCACGGGACAGCGAACACCGGGGAGCTGTTTTTT. Translating it yields CASGHGTANTGELFF.

V and J are TRBV7-8 and TRBJ1-6; TRBD1 matches at 9 bases. CDR3 size: 15 residues. Germline CDR1 is SGHVS and CDR2 is FQNEAQ. The V segment lost 5 bases and the J segment 7 bases; nucleotides outside the gene matches: 6. CDR3 sequence (DNA): TGTGCCAGCAGCATGGGACAGGGTGGAAATTCACCCCTCCACTTT. This encodes CASSMGQGGNSPLHF.

The V gene is TRBV3-1 (or the pseudogene TRBV3-2), the J gene TRBJ2-1; 7 nucleotides match TRBD2. The J segment lost 3 bases and the V segment lost 1 base, leaving 15 bases of the junction unmatched. From germline, CDR1 is LGHDT and CDR2 YNNKEL (reference sequence). There are 19 residues in the CDR3. CDR3 sequence reads: CASSQGIQGAGTLYNEQFF. DNA of the CDR3: TGTGCCAGCAGCCAAGGAATTCAGGGAGCGGGGACCCTCTACAATGAGCAGTTCTTC.

This clone has just one count. V gene TRBV5-1 combines with J gene TRBJ2-1; D ambiguous. Germline V gene sequence: CDR1 SGHRS, CDR2 YFSETQ. This CDR3 spans 13 amino acids. V was shortened by 0 bases and J by 4 bases, with 5 bases between the two germline ends. The CDR3 here is CASSLDQYNEQFF. The CDR3 DNA reads as TGCGCCAGCAGCTTGGATCAGTACAATGAGCAGTTCTTC.

This chain connects TRBV2 to TRBJ2-7; D is perhaps TRBD1 (6 bases). This CDR3 contains 13 residues. Trimming stripped 2 bases from V and 7 bases from J, with 12 bases between. The germline CDR1 and CDR2 sequences are SNHLY and FYNNEI. The CDR3 reads CASSEMGAREQYF. CDR3 nucleotide sequence: TGTGCCAGCAGTGAAATGGGGGCGCGGGAGCAGTACTTC.

The chain joins TRBV18 to TRBJ2-1; TRBD2 aligns across 7 bases. Germline trimming cut 3 bases from V and 9 bases from J; bases unmatched to any gene: 8. Germline V gives CDR1 KGHSH, CDR2 LQKENI. This CDR3 region has 14 residues. CDR3 in amino acids: CASSPGGGKGEQFF. CDR3 DNA sequence: TGTGCCAGCTCACCCGGGGGAGGGAAGGGTGAGCAGTTCTTC. The whole variable domain, filled in from reference TRBV18 and TRBJ2-1, reads NAGVMQNPRHLVRRRGQEARLRCSPMKGHSHVYWYRQLPEEGLKFMVYLQKENIIDESGMPKERFSAEFPKEGPSILRIQQVVRGDSAAYFCASSPGGGKGEQFFGPGTRLTVL.

The genes are TRBV5-6 and TRBJ2-7; D unclear. The CDR3 has 14 residues. Trimming cost V 1 base and J 7 bases, with 15 bases left between them. Germline values: CDR1 SGHDT, CDR2 YYEEEE. The CDR3, as DNA: TGTGCCAGCAGCTTGTTCTCCTGGTCGGGTGAGCAGTACTTC. This translates into CASSLFSWSGEQYF.